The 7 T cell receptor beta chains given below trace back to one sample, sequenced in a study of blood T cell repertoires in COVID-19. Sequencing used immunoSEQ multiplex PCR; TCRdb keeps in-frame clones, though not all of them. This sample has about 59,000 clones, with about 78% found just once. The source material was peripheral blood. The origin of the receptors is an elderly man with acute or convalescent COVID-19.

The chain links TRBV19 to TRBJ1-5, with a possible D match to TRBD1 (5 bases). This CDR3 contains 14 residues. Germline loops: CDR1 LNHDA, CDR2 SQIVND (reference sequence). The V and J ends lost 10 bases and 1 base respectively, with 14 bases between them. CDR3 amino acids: CATTTDPSNQPQHF. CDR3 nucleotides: TGTGCCACCACGACAGACCCGAGCAATCAGCCCCAGCATTTT.

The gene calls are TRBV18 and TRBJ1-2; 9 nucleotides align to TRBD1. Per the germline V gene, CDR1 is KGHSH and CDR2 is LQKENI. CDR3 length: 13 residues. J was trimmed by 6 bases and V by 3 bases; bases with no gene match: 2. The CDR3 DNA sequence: TGTGCCAGCTCACCTACAGGGGGCAATGGCTACACCTTC. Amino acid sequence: CASSPTGGNGYTF. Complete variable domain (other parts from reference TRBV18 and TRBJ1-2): NAGVMQNPRHLVRRRGQEARLRCSPMKGHSHVYWYRQLPEEGLKFMVYLQKENIIDESGMPKERFSAEFPKEGPSILRIQQVVRGDSAAYFCASSPTGGNGYTFGSGTRLTVV.

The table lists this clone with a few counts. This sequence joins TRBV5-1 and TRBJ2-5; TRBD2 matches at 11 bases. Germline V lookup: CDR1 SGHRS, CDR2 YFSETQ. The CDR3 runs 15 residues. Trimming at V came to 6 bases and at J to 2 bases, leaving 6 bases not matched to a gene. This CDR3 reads CASKRGLAVQETQYF. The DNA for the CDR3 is TGCGCCAGCAAAAGGGGACTAGCGGTACAAGAGACCCAGTACTTC. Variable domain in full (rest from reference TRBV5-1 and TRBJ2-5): KAGVTQTPRYLIKTRGQQVTLSCSPISGHRSVSWYQQTPGQGLQFLFEYFSETQRNKGNFPGRFSGRQFSNSRSEMNVSTLELGDSALYLCASKRGLAVQETQYFGPGTRLLVL.

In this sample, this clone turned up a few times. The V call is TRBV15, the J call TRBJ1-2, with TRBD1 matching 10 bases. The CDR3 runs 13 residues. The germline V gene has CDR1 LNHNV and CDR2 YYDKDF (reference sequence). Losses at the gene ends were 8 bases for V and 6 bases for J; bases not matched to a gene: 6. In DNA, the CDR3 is TGTGCCACCCGCCGACAGGGGGCCGATGGCTACACCTTC. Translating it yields CATRRQGADGYTF. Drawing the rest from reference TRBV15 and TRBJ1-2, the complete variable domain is DAMVIQNPRYQVTQFGKPVTLSCSQTLNHNVMYWYQQKSSQAPKLLFHYYDKDFNNEADTPDNFQSRRPNTSFCFLDIRSPGLGDTAMYLCATRRQGADGYTFGSGTRLTVV.

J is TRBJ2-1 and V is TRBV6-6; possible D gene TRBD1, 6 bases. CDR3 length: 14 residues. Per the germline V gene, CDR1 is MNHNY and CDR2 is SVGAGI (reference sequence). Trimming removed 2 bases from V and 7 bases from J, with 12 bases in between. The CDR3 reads CASSYGQSRNEQFF. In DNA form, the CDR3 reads TGTGCCAGCAGTTACGGACAGTCCCGGAATGAGCAGTTCTTC.

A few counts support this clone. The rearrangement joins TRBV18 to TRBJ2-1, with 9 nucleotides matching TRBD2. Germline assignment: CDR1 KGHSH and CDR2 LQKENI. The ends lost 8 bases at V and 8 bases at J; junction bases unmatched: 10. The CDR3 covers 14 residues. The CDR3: CASTEVAGDDEQFF. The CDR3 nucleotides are TGTGCCAGCACCGAAGTAGCGGGAGATGATGAGCAGTTCTTC.

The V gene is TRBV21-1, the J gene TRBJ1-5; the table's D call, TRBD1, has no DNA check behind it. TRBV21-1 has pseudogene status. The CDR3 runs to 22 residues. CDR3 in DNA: TGTGCCAGCAGCAAAGATATCAGGGTGCCCCGGGACAGGGGGCGGAGGAATCAGCCCCAGCATTTT. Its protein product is CASSKDIRVPRDRGRRNQPQHF.